The 31 T cell receptor beta chains reported below all come from one sample, sequenced in a study of blood T cells in healthy people across ages. A second PCR of about 7 to 12 cycles used a sample-barcoded 5' primer and a J-beta primer mix. TCRdb itself ran the 5' RACE reads through MiXCR, one entry per CDR3 protein. The repertoire includes 1.5 million to 2 million distinct CDR3 sequences, about 30% of them detected once, and about 7.7% sits in the top ten. The sequencing sample was made of blood. Source of these receptors: a woman in her twenties or thirties in good health.

V is TRBV5-5 and J is TRBJ1-2; D remains ambiguous. CDR3 length: 15 amino acids. The germline V gene has CDR1 SGHKS and CDR2 YYEKEE (reference sequence). V lost 3 bases to trimming and J lost 3 bases, with 15 bases between them. Here the CDR3 DNA reads TGTGCCAGCAGCTCGCGTTTAGAGGGCTACTATGGCTACACCTTC. The encoded protein is CASSSRLEGYYGYTF.

There are a few counts of this clonotype. The chain employs TRBV12-3 or TRBV12-4 and TRBJ2-5, with TRBD1 matching 10 bases. V dropped 7 bases and J dropped 1; count of bases not matched to a gene: 6. The CDR3 length is 15 residues. In DNA form, the CDR3 reads TGTGCCAGCAAAAGGGACAGGGGCACCCAAGAGACCCAGTACTTC. Its translation: CASKRDRGTQETQYF.

This clonotype was seen repeatedly, ten times or more. The chain links TRBV28 to TRBJ2-3, with 7 positions matching TRBD1. Germline V gene data show CDR1 as MDHEN and CDR2 as SYDVKM. The CDR3 runs to 17 residues. J was trimmed by 5 bases and V by 4 bases; bases with no gene match: 15. Here the CDR3 DNA reads TGTGCCAGCAGTTCCAACCCCTCTGACAGGGCGGGAGATACGCAGTATTTT. Its protein product is CASSSNPSDRAGDTQYF.

This clonotype has just a few counts. CDR3: CASMLRTGGFQPQHF. The DNA for the CDR3 is TGTGCCAGCATGTTGAGGACAGGGGGCTTTCAGCCCCAGCATTTT. The rearrangement joins TRBV6-6 to TRBJ1-5; 11 bases match TRBD1. With V trimmed by 7 bases and J by 6 bases, 8 bases remained unmatched. The CDR3 has 15 residues. Germline V gene lookup returns CDR1 MNHNY and CDR2 SVGAGI (reference sequence).

This clonotype was observed a handful of times. Mismatch with germline at one junction end may stem from a read error. V and J are TRBV7-2 and TRBJ2-1; D perhaps matches TRBD2 (5 bases). Per germline, CDR1 SGHTA and CDR2 FQGNSA. This CDR3 contains 12 residues. The CDR3 loop is CAGSSLANEQFF. The CDR3 region has the DNA TGTGCCGGCAGCTCCCTAGCTAATGAGCAGTTCTTC.

This clonotype occurred a few times. This chain uses TRBV4-2 with TRBJ1-1, with D perhaps matching TRBD1 (5 bases). With 4 bases removed from V and 1 base from J, the gap between germline ends came to 13 bases. Germline V gives CDR1 LGHNA, CDR2 YNFKEQ. The CDR3 consists of 15 residues. The CDR3 loop reads CASSRRPGANTEAFF. The CDR3 nucleotides read TGTGCCAGCAGCCGCCGGCCCGGGGCGAACACTGAAGCTTTCTTT.

The CDR3 region is CSVEDPHREDYEQYF. Written as DNA, the CDR3 is TGCAGCGTTGAAGATCCGCACCGGGAGGACTACGAGCAGTACTTC. This chain uses TRBV29-1 with TRBJ2-7; 7 nucleotides agree with TRBD2. J lost 3 bases, V lost 0 bases, and 8 bases had no gene match. From germline, CDR1 is SQVTM and CDR2 ANQGSEA. This CDR3 region has 15 residues.

On this clonotype itself: A much larger clonotype is one base distant, so this may be a read error. This sequence joins TRBV20-1 and TRBJ2-6; TRBD1 is a possible D gene (5 bases). The CDR3 is 14 residues long. The germline gives CDR1 DFQATT, CDR2 SNEGSKA (reference sequence). CDR3 in DNA: TGCAGTGCTAGAGCCGGCTCTGGGGCCGACGTCCTGACTTTC. It specifies CSARAGSGADVLTF.

This clonotype was seen a handful of times. The rearrangement uses TRBV5-1 and TRBJ2-4; TRBD2 matches at 7 bases. Germline V gene data show CDR1 as SGHRS and CDR2 as YFSETQ. The CDR3 is 18 residues long. V lost 0 bases and J lost 6; bases outside the gene matches: 15. The CDR3 region is CASSLDSPGRSLLNIQYF. The CDR3 coding sequence is TGCGCCAGCAGCTTGGACTCGCCCGGGAGGTCCCTTCTAAACATTCAGTACTTC.

This clonotype was counted only a few times. The chain carries TRBV14 and TRBJ2-1; the match to TRBD1 covers 7 bases. V lost 0 bases, J lost 7 bases, and 18 bases stayed unmatched. The CDR3 sequence is 19 residues long. CDR1 SGHDN and CDR2 FVKESK come from the germline V gene. Here the CDR3 reads CASSQDIGTALFSSNEQFF. CDR3 nucleotides: TGTGCCAGCAGCCAAGATATAGGGACAGCCTTATTCAGTTCGAATGAGCAGTTCTTC. Supplemented by reference TRBV14 and TRBJ2-1, the full variable domain reads EAGVTQFPSHSVIEKGQTVTLRCDPISGHDNLYWYRRVMGKEIKFLLHFVKESKQDESGMPNNRFLAERTGGTYSTLKVQPAELEDSGVYFCASSQDIGTALFSSNEQFFGPGTRLTVL.

The chain employs TRBV4-1 and TRBJ2-7; D unresolved. Trimming stripped 0 bases from V and 7 bases from J, with 16 bases between. Germline-derived CDR1 and CDR2 are MGHRA and YSYEKL. The CDR3 is 15 amino acids. The CDR3 reads CASSQDREVVREQYF. In nucleotides, the CDR3 is TGCGCCAGCAGCCAAGATAGGGAAGTCGTTCGAGAGCAGTACTTC.

CDR3 DNA: TGTGCCAGCGAGTCGGTAGGTCAGGACGAGCAGTACTTC. Residues: CASESVGQDEQYF. This sequence joins TRBV5-4 and TRBJ2-7; D ambiguous. Trimming pared 7 bases from V and 5 bases from J, leaving 16 bases between. Germline CDR1 reads SGHNT; CDR2 reads YYREEE (reference sequence). The CDR3 sequence is 13 residues long. The full variable domain, rest sourced from reference TRBV5-4 and TRBJ2-7, is ETGVTQSPTHLIKTRGQQVTLRCSSQSGHNTVSWYQQALGQGPQFIFQYYREEENGRGNFPPRFSGLQFPNYSSELNVNALELDDSALYLCASESVGQDEQYFGPGTRLTVT.

V usage is TRBV6-5 and J usage is TRBJ1-2, with a weak D call TRBD1 (5 bases). Germline loops: CDR1 MNHEY, CDR2 SVGAGI. CDR3 length: 14 residues. Deletions cut 2 bases from V and 2 bases from J, with 9 bases between. The CDR3 coding sequence is TGTGCCAGCAGTTACGTCCAGGGAAACTATGGCTACACCTTC. Amino acids: CASSYVQGNYGYTF.

This clonotype was found many times. The gene calls are TRBV4-3 and TRBJ1-6; 7 bases match TRBD1. This CDR3 has 15 residues. The V gene's germline CDR1 is LGHNA and CDR2 YSLEER. Trimming took 1 base from V and 10 from J; bases not matched to a gene: 7. The CDR3 DNA is TGCGCCAGCAGCCAAGCAGGGACAGAGAGCTCACCCCTCCACTTT. It translates to CASSQAGTESSPLHF.

The sample holds a few counts of this clonotype. The chain recombines TRBV19 with TRBJ2-7, with 9 bases aligning to TRBD1. This CDR3 has 16 residues. Germline CDR1 is LNHDA and CDR2 is SQIVND (reference sequence). J lost 0 bases, V lost 5 bases, and 8 bases had no gene match. The DNA for the CDR3 is TGTGCCAGTAGTCCAGGACAGGGGCGAACCTCCTACGAGCAGTACTTC. The encoded protein is CASSPGQGRTSYEQYF.

This clonotype was observed a few times. The chain recombines TRBV4-1 with TRBJ1-5; D is undetermined. There are 17 residues in the CDR3. Germline V gene sequence: CDR1 MGHRA, CDR2 YSYEKL. V was trimmed by 3 bases and J by 7 bases, leaving 22 bases between them. CDR3: CASSQLFFPIPGQPQHF. CDR3 bases: TGCGCCAGCAGCCAGCTTTTTTTTCCCATACCTGGACAGCCCCAGCATTTT.

About this clonotype: A single base separates this from a much larger clone, so it may be a read error. The chain is built from TRBV5-1 and TRBJ2-5; a possible D gene is TRBD2 (7 bases). Germline CDR1 and CDR2: SGHRS and YFSETQ. Between the trimmed V and J ends, which lost 0 bases and 4 bases, there was a span of 16 bases. The CDR3 contains 16 residues. The CDR3 region has the DNA TGCGCCAGCAGCTTGGGCCAACGGGGGGCCATAGAGACCCAGTACTTC. Amino acids: CASSLGQRGAIETQYF.

The CDR3 here is CASSSSGVRGGTEAFF. Written as DNA, the CDR3 is TGTGCCAGCAGCTCCTCAGGGGTAAGGGGAGGGACTGAAGCTTTCTTT. The V call is TRBV7-3, the J call TRBJ1-1, with D maybe TRBD1 (6 bases). V was pared by 4 bases and J by 5 bases, with 20 bases between. The germline gives CDR1 SGHTA, CDR2 FQGTGA. There are 16 residues in the CDR3.

The chain carries TRBV7-2 and TRBJ2-7; TRBD2 matches 8 bases. CDR3 length equals 19 residues. Germline CDR1 reads SGHTA; CDR2 reads FQGNSA. V dropped 5 bases and J dropped 7; count of bases not matched to a gene: 25. CDR3 sequence (DNA): TGTGCCAGCAGCCCCTCTCTGGGAGCGGGAGAGTTATATGGCAATGAGCAGTACTTC. Translated: CASSPSLGAGELYGNEQYF. Using reference TRBV7-2 and TRBJ2-7 for the parts outside the CDR3, the full variable domain is GAGVSQSPSNKVTEKGKDVELRCDPISGHTALYWYRQSLGQGLEFLIYFQGNSAPDKSGLPSDRFSAERTGGSVSTLTIQRTQQEDSAVYLCASSPSLGAGELYGNEQYFGPGTRLTVT.

This sequence joins TRBV11-2 and TRBJ2-3; TRBD2 matches 9 bases. The CDR3 has 18 amino acids. Trimming at V came to 0 bases and at J to 3 bases, leaving 10 bases not matched to a gene. Germline lookup yields CDR1 SGHAT and CDR2 FQNNGV. The CDR3 region is CASSLDRRREGPTDTQYF. The CDR3 DNA follows: TGTGCCAGCAGCTTAGATAGGAGGCGGGAGGGCCCGACAGATACGCAGTATTTT.

CDR3 sequence reads: CASSYGRGRSTEAFF. The CDR3 DNA reads as TGTGCCAGCAGTTACGGACGAGGTAGGAGCACTGAAGCTTTCTTT. The chain couples TRBV6-2 or TRBV6-3 to TRBJ1-1; D gene uncertain. Per the germline V gene, CDR1 is MNHEY and CDR2 is SVGEGT. Trimming took off 2 bases at V and 4 bases at J, with 14 bases between the two ends. CDR3 length equals 15 residues.

The V and J genes are TRBV20-1 and TRBJ1-3; 7 positions match TRBD1. V shed 2 bases and J 4 bases; nucleotides not matched to a gene: 5. The germline V gene encodes CDR1 DFQATT and CDR2 SNEGSKA (reference sequence). CDR3 length: 14 amino acids. The CDR3 spells CSARPQGPGNTIYF. CDR3 in DNA: TGCAGTGCTAGACCACAGGGGCCCGGAAACACCATATATTTT.

This clonotype was counted between two and nine times. This clone may be a read error of a much larger clone one base away. The chain employs TRBV29-1 and TRBJ2-4, with 7 bases aligning to TRBD2. Judging by the DNA end, TRBJ2-7 fits better; the J call may be wrong. CDR3 length: 14 residues. CDR1 SQVTM and CDR2 ANQGSEA come from the germline V gene. The CDR3 loop reads CSAALAEVSYEQYF. DNA of the CDR3: TGCAGCGCCGCCCTAGCGGAGGTGTCCTACGAGCAGTACTTC.

This clonotype was counted many times. The chain couples TRBV7-9 to TRBJ2-7; 7 bases agree with TRBD2. Unmatched junction bases numbered 6, after V lost 4 bases and J lost 6 bases. Looked up from germline, CDR1 is SEHNR and CDR2 is FQNEAQ (reference sequence). The CDR3 loop spans 13 amino acids. This chain's CDR3 is CASSSAGVGEQYF. For the CDR3, the DNA is TGTGCCAGCAGCTCCGCGGGAGTAGGCGAGCAGTACTTC.

V usage is TRBV20-1 and J usage is TRBJ1-5, with D unclear. The V end lost 3 bases, the J end lost 4 bases, and 19 bases lay between the germline ends. The CDR3 covers 16 residues. Germline V lookup: CDR1 DFQATT, CDR2 SNEGSKA (reference sequence). The CDR3 sequence is CSARPTVRAVNQPQHF. For the CDR3, the DNA is TGCAGTGCTAGGCCCACCGTCCGGGCCGTTAATCAGCCCCAGCATTTT.

Comments on this clonotype: A read error may explain this, as a much larger clone is one base away. This chain links TRBV15 with TRBJ1-5, with TRBD1 matching over 8 bases. The CDR3 spans 15 residues. The germline gives CDR1 LNHNV, CDR2 YYDKDF (reference sequence). Germline trimming cut 5 bases from V and 7 bases from J; bases unmatched to any gene: 10. The DNA for the CDR3 is TGTGCCACCAGCCGAGCGTTAACAGGGGGGCAGCCCCAGCATTTT. Its translation is CATSRALTGGQPQHF. The whole variable domain, remainder taken from reference TRBV15 and TRBJ1-5, is DAMVIQNPRYQVTQFGKPVTLSCSQTLNHNVMYWYQQKSSQAPKLLFHYYDKDFNNEADTPDNFQSRRPNTSFCFLDIRSPGLGDTAMYLCATSRALTGGQPQHFGDGTRLSIL.

This chain connects TRBV11-2 to TRBJ1-6; 9 nucleotides line up with TRBD1. CDR1 and CDR2 from the germline V gene are SGHAT and FQNNGV. The CDR3 is 14 residues long. The J segment lost 10 bases and the V segment lost 4 bases, leaving 5 bases of the junction unmatched. CDR3 in amino acids: CASSYGQGRSPLHF. CDR3 coding DNA: TGTGCCAGCAGCTACGGACAGGGGCGCTCACCCCTCCACTTT.

This chain joins TRBV28 and TRBJ2-7, with a weak D call TRBD1 (5 bases). Trimming pared 7 bases from V and 5 bases from J, leaving 18 bases between. The CDR3 covers 14 residues. Germline values: CDR1 MDHEN, CDR2 SYDVKM. DNA for the CDR3: TGTGCCAGCACGCTGACAGTCTCATATAACGAGCAGTACTTC. It yields the protein CASTLTVSYNEQYF.

The chain combines TRBV4-1 with TRBJ2-7; 8 bases fit TRBD1. Germline values: CDR1 MGHRA, CDR2 YSYEKL. This CDR3 is 15 amino acids long. V dropped 5 bases and J dropped 6; count of bases not matched to a gene: 12. The CDR3 loop reads CASSMSGTGKGEQYF. The CDR3 DNA reads as TGCGCCAGCAGCATGTCCGGGACAGGAAAGGGCGAGCAGTACTTC.

The V and J genes are TRBV12-3 or TRBV12-4 and TRBJ2-5; tentatively, D is TRBD1 (5 bases). The germline V and J ends were trimmed by 8 bases and 1 base, with 11 bases remaining between them. The length of the CDR3 is 13 residues. Here the CDR3 reads CASGDRSQETQYF. In DNA form, the CDR3 reads TGTGCCAGCGGTGACAGATCCCAAGAGACCCAGTACTTC.

This chain joins TRBV10-2 and TRBJ1-1, with 7 bases that match TRBD1. The CDR3 totals 13 residues. Germline CDR1 reads WSHSY; CDR2 reads SAAADI. The V gene end was trimmed by 3 bases and the J gene end by 5 bases; junction bases not matched to a gene: 3. DNA of the CDR3: TGCGCCAGCAGTGATACAGGGGCGACTGAAGCTTTCTTT. This sequence encodes CASSDTGATEAFF.